Described below is a single T cell receptor (beta chain) sequence and its context. V was clipped by 5 bases and J by 6 bases, with 8 bases between them. The CDR3 totals 12 residues. The germline V gene encodes CDR1 SEHNR and CDR2 FQNEAQ (reference sequence). The sample comes from a study of blood T cell repertoires in COVID-19. Study-wide background: Specimens from acute and convalescent COVID-19 originated in the United States, Italy and Spain.

Produced via immunoSEQ multiplex PCR; TCRdb's table is partial and in-frame only. The data hold 400,000 or so clones, with over 75% observed a single time. The gene calls are TRBV7-9 and TRBJ1-5; D remains unclear. The source is a woman aged 40 to 55 with COVID-19, enrolled during active disease. The sequencing input was peripheral blood. This CDR3 reads CASSPSSQPQHF. In DNA form, the CDR3 reads TGTGCCAGCAGCCCAAGTAGTCAGCCCCAGCATTTT.